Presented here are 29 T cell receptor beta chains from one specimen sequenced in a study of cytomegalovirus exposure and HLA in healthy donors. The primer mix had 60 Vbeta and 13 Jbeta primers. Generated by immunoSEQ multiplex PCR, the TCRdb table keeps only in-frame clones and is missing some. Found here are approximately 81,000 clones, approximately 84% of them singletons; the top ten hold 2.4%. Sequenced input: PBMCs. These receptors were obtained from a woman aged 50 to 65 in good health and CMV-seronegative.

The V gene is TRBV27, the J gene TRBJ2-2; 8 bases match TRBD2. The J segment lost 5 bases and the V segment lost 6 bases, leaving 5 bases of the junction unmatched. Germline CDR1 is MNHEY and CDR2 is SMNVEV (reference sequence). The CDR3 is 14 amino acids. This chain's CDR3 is CASSPGLVTGELFF. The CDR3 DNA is TGTGCCAGCAGCCCGGGACTAGTAACCGGGGAGCTGTTTTTT.

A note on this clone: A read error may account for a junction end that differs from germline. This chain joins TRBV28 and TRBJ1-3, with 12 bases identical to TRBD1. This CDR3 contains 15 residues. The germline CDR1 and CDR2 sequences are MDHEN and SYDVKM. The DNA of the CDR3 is TGTGCCAGCAGTTTAGCCTCACTTGCGGGACAGGGGGCGGATTTT. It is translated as CASSLASLAGQGADF.

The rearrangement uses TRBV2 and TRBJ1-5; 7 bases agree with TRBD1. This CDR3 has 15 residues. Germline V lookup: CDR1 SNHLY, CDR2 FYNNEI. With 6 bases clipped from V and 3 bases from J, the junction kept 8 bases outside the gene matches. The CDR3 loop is CASSQMTGTNQPQHF. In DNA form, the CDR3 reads TGTGCCAGCAGCCAAATGACAGGGACCAATCAGCCCCAGCATTTT.

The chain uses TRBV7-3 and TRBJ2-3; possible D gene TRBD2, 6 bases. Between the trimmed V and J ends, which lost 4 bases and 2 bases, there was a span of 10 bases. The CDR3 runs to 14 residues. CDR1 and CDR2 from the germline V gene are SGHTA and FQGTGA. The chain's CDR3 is CASSWGLSTDTQYF. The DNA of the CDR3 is TGTGCCAGCAGCTGGGGACTTTCCACAGATACGCAGTATTTT.

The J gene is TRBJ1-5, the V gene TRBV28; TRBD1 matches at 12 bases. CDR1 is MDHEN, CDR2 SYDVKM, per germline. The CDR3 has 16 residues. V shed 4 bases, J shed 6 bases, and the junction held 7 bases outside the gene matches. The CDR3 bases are TGTGCCAGCAGTTACCCGGGACAGGGGGCGAGTCAGCCCCAGCATTTT. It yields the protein CASSYPGQGASQPQHF.

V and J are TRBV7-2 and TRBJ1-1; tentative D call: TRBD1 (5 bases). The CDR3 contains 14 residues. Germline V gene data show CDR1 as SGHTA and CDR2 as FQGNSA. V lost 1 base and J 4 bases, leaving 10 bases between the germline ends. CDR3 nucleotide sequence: TGTGCCAGCAGCTTAGGGCAGGGAAGCACTGAAGCTTTCTTT. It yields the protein CASSLGQGSTEAFF.

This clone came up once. CDR3 protein: CARVGLAGGGPYEQYV. The CDR3 DNA sequence: TGCGCCAGGGTGGGACTAGCGGGGGGGGGACCCTACGAGCAGTACGTC. V gene TRBV5-1 combines with J gene TRBJ2-7, with 16 nucleotides matching TRBD2. V lost 8 bases to trimming and J lost 2 bases; unmatched junction nucleotides: 7. The CDR3 sequence is 16 residues long. Germline V gene sequence: CDR1 SGHRS, CDR2 YFSETQ.

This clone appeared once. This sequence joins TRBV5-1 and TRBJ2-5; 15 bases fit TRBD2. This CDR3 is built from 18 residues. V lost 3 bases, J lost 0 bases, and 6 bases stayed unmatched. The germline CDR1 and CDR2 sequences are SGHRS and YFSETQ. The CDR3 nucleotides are TGCGCCAGCAGCTCGGGACTAGCGGGGGGATATTACCAAGAGACCCAGTACTTC. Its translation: CASSSGLAGGYYQETQYF.

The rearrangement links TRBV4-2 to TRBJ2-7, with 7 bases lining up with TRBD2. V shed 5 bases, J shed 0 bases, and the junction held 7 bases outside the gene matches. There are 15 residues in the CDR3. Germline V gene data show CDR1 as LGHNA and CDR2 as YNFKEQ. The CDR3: CASSATSASSYEQYF. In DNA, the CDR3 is TGTGCCAGCAGCGCCACTAGCGCCTCCTCCTACGAGCAGTACTTC.

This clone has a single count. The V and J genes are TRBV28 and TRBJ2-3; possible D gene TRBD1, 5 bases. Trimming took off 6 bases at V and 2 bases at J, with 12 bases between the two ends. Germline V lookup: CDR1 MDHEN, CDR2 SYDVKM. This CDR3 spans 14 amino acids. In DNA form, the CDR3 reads TGTGCCAGCAGCTCCGACAGCAACACAGATACGCAGTATTTT. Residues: CASSSDSNTDTQYF.

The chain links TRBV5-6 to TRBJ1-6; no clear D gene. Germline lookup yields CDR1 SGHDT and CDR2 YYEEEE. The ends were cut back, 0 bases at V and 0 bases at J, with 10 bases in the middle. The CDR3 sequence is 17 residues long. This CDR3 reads CASSLDSISSYNSPLHF. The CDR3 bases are TGTGCCAGCAGCTTGGACTCGATTAGCTCCTATAATTCACCCCTCCACTTT.

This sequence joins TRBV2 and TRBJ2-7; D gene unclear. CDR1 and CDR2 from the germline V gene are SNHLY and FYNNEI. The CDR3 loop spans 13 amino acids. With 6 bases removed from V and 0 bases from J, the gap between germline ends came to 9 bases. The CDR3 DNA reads TGTGCCAGCAGGTCTGGCAGCTCCTACGAGCAGTACTTC. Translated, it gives CASRSGSSYEQYF.

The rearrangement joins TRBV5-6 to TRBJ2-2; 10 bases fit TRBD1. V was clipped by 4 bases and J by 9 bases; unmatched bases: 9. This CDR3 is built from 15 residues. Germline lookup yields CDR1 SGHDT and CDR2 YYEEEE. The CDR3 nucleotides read TGTGCCAGCAGCCAAGGACAGGGGGGCAAGAGGGAGCTGTTTTTT. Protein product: CASSQGQGGKRELFF. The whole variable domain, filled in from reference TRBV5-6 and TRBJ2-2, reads DAGVTQSPTHLIKTRGQQVTLRCSPKSGHDTVSWYQQALGQGPQFIFQYYEEEERQRGNFPDRFSGHQFPNYSSELNVNALLLGDSALYLCASSQGQGGKRELFFGEGSRLTVL.

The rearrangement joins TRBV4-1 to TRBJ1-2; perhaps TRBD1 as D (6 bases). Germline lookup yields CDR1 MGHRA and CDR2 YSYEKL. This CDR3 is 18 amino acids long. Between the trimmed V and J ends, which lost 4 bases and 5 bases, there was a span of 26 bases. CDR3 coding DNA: TGCGCCAGCAGCCTGGGCCCTGGGACACTCCTTAACCCATATGGCTACACCTTC. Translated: CASSLGPGTLLNPYGYTF.

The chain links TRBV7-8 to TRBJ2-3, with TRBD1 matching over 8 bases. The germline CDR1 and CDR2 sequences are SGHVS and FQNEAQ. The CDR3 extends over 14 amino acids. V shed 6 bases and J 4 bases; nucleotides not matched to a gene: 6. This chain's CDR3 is CASRLMTGADTQYF. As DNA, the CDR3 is TGTGCCAGCAGGCTCATGACAGGGGCAGATACGCAGTATTTT. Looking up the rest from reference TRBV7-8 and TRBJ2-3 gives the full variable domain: GAGVSQSPRYKVAKRGQDVALRCDPISGHVSLFWYQQALGQGPEFLTYFQNEAQLDKSGLPSDRFFAERPEGSVSTLKIQRTQQEDSAVYLCASRLMTGADTQYFGPGTRLTVL.

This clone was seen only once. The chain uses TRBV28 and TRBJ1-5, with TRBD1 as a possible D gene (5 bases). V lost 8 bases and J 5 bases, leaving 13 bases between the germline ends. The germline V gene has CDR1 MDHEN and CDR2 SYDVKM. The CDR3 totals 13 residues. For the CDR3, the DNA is TGTGCCAGCGGAGAAGGGGAGGATCAGCCCCAGCATTTT. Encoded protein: CASGEGEDQPQHF.

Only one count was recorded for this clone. CDR3 protein: CASSNSGSGNTIYF. The CDR3 DNA reads TGTGCCAGCTCTAACAGCGGCTCTGGAAACACCATATATTTT. The chain combines TRBV28 with TRBJ1-3; D gene uncertain. Germline V gene sequence: CDR1 MDHEN, CDR2 SYDVKM. The CDR3 is 14 amino acids. V was cut by 8 bases and J by 0 bases, with 11 bases left in between.

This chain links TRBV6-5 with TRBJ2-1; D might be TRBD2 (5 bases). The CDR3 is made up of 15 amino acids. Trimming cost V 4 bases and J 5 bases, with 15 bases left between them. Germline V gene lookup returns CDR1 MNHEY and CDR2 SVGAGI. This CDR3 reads CASSLVASRDNEQFF. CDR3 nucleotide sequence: TGTGCCAGCAGTTTGGTGGCTAGCAGAGACAATGAGCAGTTCTTC.

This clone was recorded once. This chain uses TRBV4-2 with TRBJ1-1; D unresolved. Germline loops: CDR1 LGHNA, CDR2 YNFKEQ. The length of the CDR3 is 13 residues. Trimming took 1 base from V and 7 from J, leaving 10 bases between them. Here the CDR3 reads CASSQGSLLEAFF. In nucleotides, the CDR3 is TGTGCCAGCAGCCAAGGATCCCTACTTGAAGCTTTCTTT.

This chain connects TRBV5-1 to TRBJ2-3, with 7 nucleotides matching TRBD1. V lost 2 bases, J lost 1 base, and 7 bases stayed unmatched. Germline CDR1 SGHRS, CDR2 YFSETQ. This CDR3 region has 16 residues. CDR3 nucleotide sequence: TGCGCCAGCAGCTTATCAAGGGGGCTTGGCACAGATACGCAGTATTTT. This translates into CASSLSRGLGTDTQYF. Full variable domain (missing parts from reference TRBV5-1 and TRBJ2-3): KAGVTQTPRYLIKTRGQQVTLSCSPISGHRSVSWYQQTPGQGLQFLFEYFSETQRNKGNFPGRFSGRQFSNSRSEMNVSTLELGDSALYLCASSLSRGLGTDTQYFGPGTRLTVL.

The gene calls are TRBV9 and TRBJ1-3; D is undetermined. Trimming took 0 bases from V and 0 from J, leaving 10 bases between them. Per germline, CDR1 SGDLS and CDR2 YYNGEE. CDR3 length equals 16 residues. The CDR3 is CASSVAHSSSGNTIYF. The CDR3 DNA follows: TGTGCCAGCAGCGTAGCTCACAGTAGCTCTGGAAACACCATATATTTT.

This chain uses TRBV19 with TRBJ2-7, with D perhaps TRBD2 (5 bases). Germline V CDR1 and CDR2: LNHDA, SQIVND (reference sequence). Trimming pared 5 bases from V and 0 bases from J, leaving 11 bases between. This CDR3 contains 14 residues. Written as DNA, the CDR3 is TGTGCCAGTAGTCCCCGGGATGGCTCCTACGAGCAGTACTTC. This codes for CASSPRDGSYEQYF.

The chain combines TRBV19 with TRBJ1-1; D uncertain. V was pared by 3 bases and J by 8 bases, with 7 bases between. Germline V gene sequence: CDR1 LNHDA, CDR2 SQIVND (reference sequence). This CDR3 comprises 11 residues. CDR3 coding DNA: TGTGCCAGTAGTATGGGCGGGGAAGCTTTCTTT. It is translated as CASSMGGEAFF.

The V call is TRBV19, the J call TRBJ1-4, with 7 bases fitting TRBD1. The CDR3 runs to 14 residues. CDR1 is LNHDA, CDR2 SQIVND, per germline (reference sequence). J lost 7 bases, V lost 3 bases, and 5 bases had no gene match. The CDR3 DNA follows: TGTGCCAGTAGTATGTCGGCAGGGGGTGAAAAACTGTTTTTT. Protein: CASSMSAGGEKLFF.

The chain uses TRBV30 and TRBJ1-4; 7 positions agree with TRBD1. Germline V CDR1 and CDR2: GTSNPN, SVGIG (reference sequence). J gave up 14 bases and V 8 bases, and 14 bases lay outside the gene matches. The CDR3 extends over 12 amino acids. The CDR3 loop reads CAGTGTASPLFF. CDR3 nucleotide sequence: TGTGCCGGCACCGGGACAGCCTCCCCCCTGTTTTTT.

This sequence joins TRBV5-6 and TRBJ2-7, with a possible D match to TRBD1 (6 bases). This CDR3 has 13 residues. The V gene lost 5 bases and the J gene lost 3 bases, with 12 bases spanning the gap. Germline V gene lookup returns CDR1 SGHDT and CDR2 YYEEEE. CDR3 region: CASRYRDVYEQYF. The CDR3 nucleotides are TGTGCCAGCAGGTACAGGGATGTCTACGAGCAGTACTTC.

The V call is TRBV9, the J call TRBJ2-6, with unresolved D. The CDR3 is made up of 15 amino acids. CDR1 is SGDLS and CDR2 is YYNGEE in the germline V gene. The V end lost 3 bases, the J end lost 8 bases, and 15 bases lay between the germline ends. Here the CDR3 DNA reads TGTGCCAGCAGCGGTCCGGGTACCGGTACCAACGTCCTGACTTTC. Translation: CASSGPGTGTNVLTF.

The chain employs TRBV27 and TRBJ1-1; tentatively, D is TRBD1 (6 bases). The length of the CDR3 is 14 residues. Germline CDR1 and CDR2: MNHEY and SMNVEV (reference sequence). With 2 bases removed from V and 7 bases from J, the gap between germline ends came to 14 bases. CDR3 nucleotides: TGTGCCAGCAGTTTAGCCCGAACAGGGAGTGAAGCTTTCTTT. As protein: CASSLARTGSEAFF.

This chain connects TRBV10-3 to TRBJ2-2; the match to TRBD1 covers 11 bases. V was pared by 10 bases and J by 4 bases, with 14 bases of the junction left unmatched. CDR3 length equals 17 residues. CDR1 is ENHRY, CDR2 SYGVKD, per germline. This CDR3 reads CATHSRDRGSSTGELFF. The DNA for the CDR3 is TGTGCCACGCATTCCCGGGACAGGGGGAGTAGCACCGGGGAGCTGTTTTTT.